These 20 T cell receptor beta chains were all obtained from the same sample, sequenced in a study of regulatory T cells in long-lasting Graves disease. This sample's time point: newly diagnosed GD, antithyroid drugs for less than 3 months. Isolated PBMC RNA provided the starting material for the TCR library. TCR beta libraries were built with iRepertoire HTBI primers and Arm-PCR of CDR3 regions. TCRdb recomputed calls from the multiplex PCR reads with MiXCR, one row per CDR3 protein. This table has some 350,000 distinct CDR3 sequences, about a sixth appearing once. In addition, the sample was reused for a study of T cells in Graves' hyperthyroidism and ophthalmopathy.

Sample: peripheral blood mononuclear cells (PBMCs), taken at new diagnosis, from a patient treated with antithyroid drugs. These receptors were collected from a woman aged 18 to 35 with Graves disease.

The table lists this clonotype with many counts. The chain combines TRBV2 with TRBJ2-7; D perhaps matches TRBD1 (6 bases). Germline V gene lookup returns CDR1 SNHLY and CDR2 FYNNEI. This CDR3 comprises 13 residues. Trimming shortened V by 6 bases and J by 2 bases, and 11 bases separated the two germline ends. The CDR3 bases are TGTGCCAGCAGCGATTACAGGGCCTACGAGCAGTACTTC. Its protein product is CASSDYRAYEQYF.

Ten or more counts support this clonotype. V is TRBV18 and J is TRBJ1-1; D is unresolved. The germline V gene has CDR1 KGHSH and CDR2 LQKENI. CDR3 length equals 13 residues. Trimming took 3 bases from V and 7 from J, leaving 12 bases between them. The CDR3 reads CASSPSRIREAFF. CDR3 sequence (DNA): TGTGCCAGCTCACCTTCCCGAATCCGTGAAGCTTTCTTT. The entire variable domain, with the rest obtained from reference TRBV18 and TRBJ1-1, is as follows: NAGVMQNPRHLVRRRGQEARLRCSPMKGHSHVYWYRQLPEEGLKFMVYLQKENIIDESGMPKERFSAEFPKEGPSILRIQQVVRGDSAAYFCASSPSRIREAFFGQGTRLTVV.

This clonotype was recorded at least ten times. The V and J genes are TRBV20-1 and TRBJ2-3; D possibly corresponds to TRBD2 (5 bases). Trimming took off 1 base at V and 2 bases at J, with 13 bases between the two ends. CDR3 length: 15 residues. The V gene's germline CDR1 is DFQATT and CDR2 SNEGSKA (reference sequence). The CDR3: CSARGPGVNTDTQYF. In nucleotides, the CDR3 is TGCAGTGCTAGAGGTCCCGGGGTTAACACAGATACGCAGTATTTT.

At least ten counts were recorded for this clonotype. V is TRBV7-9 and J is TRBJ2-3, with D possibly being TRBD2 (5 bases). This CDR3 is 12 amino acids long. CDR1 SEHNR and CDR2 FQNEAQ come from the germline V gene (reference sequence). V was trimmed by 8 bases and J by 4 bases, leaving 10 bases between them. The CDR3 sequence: CASGREPDTQYF. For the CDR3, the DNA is TGTGCCAGCGGCCGGGAACCAGATACGCAGTATTTT.

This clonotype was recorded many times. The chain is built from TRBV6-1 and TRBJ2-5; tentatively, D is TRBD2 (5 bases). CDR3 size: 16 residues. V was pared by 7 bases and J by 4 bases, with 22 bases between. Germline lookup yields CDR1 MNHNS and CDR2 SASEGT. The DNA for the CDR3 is TGTGCCAGCACCACCTCATCAGCGGCGGTGGGAGAGACCCAGTACTTC. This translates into CASTTSSAAVGETQYF.

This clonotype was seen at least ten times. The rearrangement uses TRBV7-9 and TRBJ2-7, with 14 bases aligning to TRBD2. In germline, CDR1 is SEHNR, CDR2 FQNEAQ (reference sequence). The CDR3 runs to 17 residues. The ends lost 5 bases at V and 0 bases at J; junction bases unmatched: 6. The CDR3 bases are TGTGCCAGCAGCCATGGGACTAGCGGGAGCCCCTCCTACGAGCAGTACTTC. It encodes CASSHGTSGSPSYEQYF.

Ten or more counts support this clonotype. CDR3 DNA: TGTGCCAGCAGCCCCTTAGCGGGAGGGGCGGTAGATACGCAGTATTTT. Its translation: CASSPLAGGAVDTQYF. The chain links TRBV7-9 to TRBJ2-3; TRBD2 matches 11 bases. Germline CDR1 is SEHNR and CDR2 is FQNEAQ (reference sequence). The V and J ends lost 5 bases and 5 bases, in that order; junction bases with no gene match: 9. The CDR3 runs to 16 residues.

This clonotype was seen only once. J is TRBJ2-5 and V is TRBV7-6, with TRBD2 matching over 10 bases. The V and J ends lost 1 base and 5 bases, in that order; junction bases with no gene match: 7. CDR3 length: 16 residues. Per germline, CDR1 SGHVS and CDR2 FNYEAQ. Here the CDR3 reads CASSLEASGSRETQYF. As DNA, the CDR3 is TGTGCCAGCAGCTTAGAGGCTAGCGGGAGTAGGGAGACCCAGTACTTC.

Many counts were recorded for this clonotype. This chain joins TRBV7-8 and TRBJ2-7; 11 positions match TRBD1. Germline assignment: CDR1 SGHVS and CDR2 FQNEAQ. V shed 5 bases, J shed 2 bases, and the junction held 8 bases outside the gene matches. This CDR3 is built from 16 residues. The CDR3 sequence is CASSQPGTGGTYEQYF. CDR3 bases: TGTGCCAGCAGCCAACCCGGGACAGGGGGTACCTACGAGCAGTACTTC.

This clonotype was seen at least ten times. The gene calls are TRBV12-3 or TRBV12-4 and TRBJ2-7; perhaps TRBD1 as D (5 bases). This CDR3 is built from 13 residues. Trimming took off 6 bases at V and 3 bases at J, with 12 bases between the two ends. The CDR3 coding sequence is TGTGCCAGCAGACAGGACATGAACTACGAGCAGTACTTC. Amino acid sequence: CASRQDMNYEQYF.

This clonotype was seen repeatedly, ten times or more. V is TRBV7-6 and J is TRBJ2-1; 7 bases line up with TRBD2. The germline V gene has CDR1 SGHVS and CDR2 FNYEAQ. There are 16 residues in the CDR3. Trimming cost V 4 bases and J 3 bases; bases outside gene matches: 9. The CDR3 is CASSSGTTPIYNEQFF. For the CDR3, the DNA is TGTGCCAGCAGCTCGGGGACTACACCAATCTACAATGAGCAGTTCTTC.

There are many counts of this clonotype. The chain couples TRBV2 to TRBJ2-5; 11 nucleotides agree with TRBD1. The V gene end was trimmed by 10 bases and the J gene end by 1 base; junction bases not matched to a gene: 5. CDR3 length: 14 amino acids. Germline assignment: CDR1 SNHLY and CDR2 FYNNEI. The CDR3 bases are TGTGCCATAGGGACAGGGGGAACCCAAGAGACCCAGTACTTC. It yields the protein CAIGTGGTQETQYF.

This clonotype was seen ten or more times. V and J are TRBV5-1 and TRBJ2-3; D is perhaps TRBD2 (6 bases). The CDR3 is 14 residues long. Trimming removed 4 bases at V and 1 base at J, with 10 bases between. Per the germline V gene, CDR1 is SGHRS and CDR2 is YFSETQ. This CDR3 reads CASSVEGRTDTQYF. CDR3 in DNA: TGCGCCAGCAGCGTGGAGGGGCGCACAGATACGCAGTATTTT.

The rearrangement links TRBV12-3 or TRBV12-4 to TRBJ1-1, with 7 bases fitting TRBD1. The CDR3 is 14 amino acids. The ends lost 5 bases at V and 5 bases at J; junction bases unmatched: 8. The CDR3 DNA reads TGTGCCAGCAGTACCCGACAGGGAGCAACTGAAGCTTTCTTT. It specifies CASSTRQGATEAFF.

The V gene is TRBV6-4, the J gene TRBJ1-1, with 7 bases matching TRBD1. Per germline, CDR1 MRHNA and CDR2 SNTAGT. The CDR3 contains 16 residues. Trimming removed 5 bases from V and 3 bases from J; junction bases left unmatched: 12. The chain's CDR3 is CASSPPGGRRDTEAFF. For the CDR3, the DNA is TGTGCCAGCAGTCCGCCAGGGGGGCGTAGGGACACTGAAGCTTTCTTT.

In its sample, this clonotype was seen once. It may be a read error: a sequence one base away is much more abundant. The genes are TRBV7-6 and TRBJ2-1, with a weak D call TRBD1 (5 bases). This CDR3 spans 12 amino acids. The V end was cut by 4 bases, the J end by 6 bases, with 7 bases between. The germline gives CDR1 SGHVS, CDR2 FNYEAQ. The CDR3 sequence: CASSSRANEQFF. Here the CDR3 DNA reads TGTGCCAGCAGCTCCAGGGCCAATGAGCAGTTCTTC.

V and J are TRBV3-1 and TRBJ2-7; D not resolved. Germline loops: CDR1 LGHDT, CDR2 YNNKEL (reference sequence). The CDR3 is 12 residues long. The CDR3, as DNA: TGTGGGAGCAGCCGATCCGGCCGGGAGCAGTACTTC. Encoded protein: CGSSRSGREQYF.

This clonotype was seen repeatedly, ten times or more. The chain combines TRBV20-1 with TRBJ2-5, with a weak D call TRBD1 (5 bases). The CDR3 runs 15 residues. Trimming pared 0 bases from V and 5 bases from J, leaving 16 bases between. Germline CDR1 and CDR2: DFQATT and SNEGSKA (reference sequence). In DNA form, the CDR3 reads TGCAGTGCTAGAGAAGGGGCGGTCGGCTCGGAGACCCAGTACTTC. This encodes CSAREGAVGSETQYF.

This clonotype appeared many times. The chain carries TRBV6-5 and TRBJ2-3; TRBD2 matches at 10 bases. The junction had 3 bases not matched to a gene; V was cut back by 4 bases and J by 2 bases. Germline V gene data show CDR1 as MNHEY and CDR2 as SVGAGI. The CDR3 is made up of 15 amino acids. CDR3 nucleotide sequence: TGTGCCAGCAGTTTTAGCGGGGGGATCACAGATACGCAGTATTTT. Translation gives CASSFSGGITDTQYF.

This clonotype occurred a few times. In DNA, the CDR3 is TGTGCCAGCTCACCACCGAACGGGGGAGGCAATCAGCCCCAGCATTTT. Its protein product is CASSPPNGGGNQPQHF. This chain uses TRBV18 with TRBJ1-5, with a possible D match to TRBD1 (5 bases). Between the trimmed V and J ends, which lost 0 bases and 2 bases, there was a span of 11 bases. The CDR3 sequence is 16 residues long. Per the germline V gene, CDR1 is KGHSH and CDR2 is LQKENI.